This T cell receptor (beta chain) comes out of a study of blood T cell repertoires in COVID-19. A note on this clone: Compared with germline, one end of the junction differs, possibly owing to a read error.

The data were produced by immunoSEQ multiplex PCR, yet TCRdb's version contains in-frame clones alone and is incomplete. The sample yields 110,000 to 150,000 clones, around four fifths seen once. The CDR3 is 15 residues long. From germline, CDR1 is MNHNS and CDR2 SASEGT. Material: PBMCs or T cells enriched from blood (not recorded which). This chain joins TRBV6-1 and TRBJ2-7; TRBD1 agrees at 7 bases. The clonotype comes from a middle-aged woman who had recovered from COVID-19. This chain's CDR3 is CASSEAAGGGYEQHF. For the CDR3, the DNA is TGTGCCAGCAGTGAAGCGGCAGGGGGTGGCTACGAGCAGCACTTC.